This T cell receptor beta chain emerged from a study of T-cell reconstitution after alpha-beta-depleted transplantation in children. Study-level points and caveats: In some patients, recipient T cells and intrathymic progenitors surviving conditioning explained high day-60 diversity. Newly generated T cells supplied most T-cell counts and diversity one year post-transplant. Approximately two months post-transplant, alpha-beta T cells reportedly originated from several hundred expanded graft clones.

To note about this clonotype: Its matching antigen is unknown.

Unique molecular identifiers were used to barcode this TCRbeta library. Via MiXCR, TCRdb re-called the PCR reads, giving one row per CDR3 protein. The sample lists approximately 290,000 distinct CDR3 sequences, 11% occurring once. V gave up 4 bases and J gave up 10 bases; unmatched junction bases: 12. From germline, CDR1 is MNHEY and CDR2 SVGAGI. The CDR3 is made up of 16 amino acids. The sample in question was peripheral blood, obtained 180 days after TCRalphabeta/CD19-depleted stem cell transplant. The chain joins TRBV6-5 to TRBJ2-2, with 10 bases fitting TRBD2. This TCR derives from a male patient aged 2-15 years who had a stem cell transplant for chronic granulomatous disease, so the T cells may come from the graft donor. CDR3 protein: CASSSAGGPSGVELFF. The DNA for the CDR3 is TGTGCCAGCAGTTCAGCGGGAGGGCCCTCGGGCGTGGAGCTGTTTTTT.